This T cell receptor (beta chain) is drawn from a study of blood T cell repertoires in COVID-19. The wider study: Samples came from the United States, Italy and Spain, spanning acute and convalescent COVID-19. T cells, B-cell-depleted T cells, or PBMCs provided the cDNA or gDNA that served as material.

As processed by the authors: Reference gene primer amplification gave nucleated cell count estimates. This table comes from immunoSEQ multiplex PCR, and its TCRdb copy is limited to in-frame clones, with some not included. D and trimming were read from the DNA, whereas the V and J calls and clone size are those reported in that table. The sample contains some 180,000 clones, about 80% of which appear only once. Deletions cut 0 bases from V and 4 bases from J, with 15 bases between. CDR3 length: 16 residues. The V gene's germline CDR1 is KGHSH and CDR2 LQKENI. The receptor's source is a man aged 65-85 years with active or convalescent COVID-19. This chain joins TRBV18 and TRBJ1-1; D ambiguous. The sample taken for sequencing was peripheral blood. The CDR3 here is CASSPPRQTAGTEAFF. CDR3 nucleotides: TGTGCCAGCTCACCACCGCGGCAGACGGCTGGCACTGAAGCTTTCTTT.